One sample yielded the 30 T cell receptor beta chains listed below, sequenced in a study of CD8 T cells in ankylosing spondylitis. TCRdb fed the 5' RACE reads into MiXCR, producing one record per CDR3 protein. Of fewer than 250,000 distinct CDR3 sequences listed, 20% to 30% are singletons. Sequencing used blood, either unsorted or a sorted T cell fraction (not recorded which). The receptors come from a male donor with ankylosing spondylitis or in good health (not recorded which).

The table lists this clonotype with many counts. The rearrangement joins TRBV12-3 or TRBV12-4 to TRBJ2-3; 7 nucleotides align to TRBD1. The CDR3 runs 14 residues. Unmatched junction bases numbered 5, after V lost 6 bases and J lost 2 bases. CDR3 region: CASRIGTDTDTQYF. CDR3 sequence (DNA): TGTGCCAGCAGGATAGGGACAGACACAGATACGCAGTATTTT.

This chain links TRBV7-2 with TRBJ2-1; tentatively, D is TRBD2 (5 bases). The CDR3 loop spans 15 amino acids. V dropped 3 bases and J dropped 0 bases, with 9 bases sitting between them. Looked up from germline, CDR1 is SGHTA and CDR2 is FQGNSA. CDR3 coding DNA: TGTGCCAGCAGCTTTCGGGGTAGCTCCTACAATGAGCAGTTCTTC. It yields the protein CASSFRGSSYNEQFF. Supplemented by reference TRBV7-2 and TRBJ2-1, the full variable domain reads GAGVSQSPSNKVTEKGKDVELRCDPISGHTALYWYRQSLGQGLEFLIYFQGNSAPDKSGLPSDRFSAERTGGSVSTLTIQRTQQEDSAVYLCASSFRGSSYNEQFFGPGTRLTVL.

The J gene is TRBJ2-5, the V gene TRBV7-8, with 14 bases aligning to TRBD2. J was trimmed by 5 bases and V by 5 bases; bases with no gene match: 7. Germline loops: CDR1 SGHVS, CDR2 FQNEAQ. The CDR3 sequence is 16 residues long. In nucleotides, the CDR3 is TGTGCCAGCAGCCCCGGGACTAGCGGGAGTCCGGAGACCCAGTACTTC. It encodes CASSPGTSGSPETQYF.

This clonotype was seen ten or more times. The chain employs TRBV5-1 and TRBJ2-7, with TRBD2 matching over 11 bases. Germline CDR1 SGHRS, CDR2 YFSETQ. The V gene end was trimmed by 0 bases and the J gene end by 12 bases; junction bases not matched to a gene: 11. This CDR3 has 15 residues. The CDR3: CASSLGAKTSGVMYF. Here the CDR3 DNA reads TGCGCCAGCAGCTTGGGGGCAAAGACTAGCGGGGTAATGTACTTC.

The rearrangement links TRBV7-2 to TRBJ2-2; D is unclear. Germline V gene data show CDR1 as SGHTA and CDR2 as FQGNSA. The CDR3 length is 14 residues. V was clipped by 7 bases and J by 0 bases, with 9 bases between them. The CDR3 DNA follows: TGTGCCAGCAAGCTCGATGCGAACACCGGGGAGCTGTTTTTT. It translates to CASKLDANTGELFF.

The rearrangement links TRBV5-1 to TRBJ1-6, with unresolved D. The germline V and J ends were trimmed by 3 bases and 0 bases, with 7 bases remaining between them. The CDR3 totals 15 residues. The germline V gene encodes CDR1 SGHRS and CDR2 YFSETQ. CDR3 coding DNA: TGCGCCAGCAGCTGGAGGAGCTCCTATAATTCACCCCTCCACTTT. Translating gives CASSWRSSYNSPLHF.

A few counts support this clonotype. The rearrangement links TRBV5-1 to TRBJ2-5; 12 bases map to TRBD1. The J segment lost 5 bases and the V segment lost 4 bases, leaving 9 bases of the junction unmatched. The CDR3 runs to 16 residues. From germline, CDR1 is SGHRS and CDR2 YFSETQ. DNA of the CDR3: TGCGCCAGCAGCGCCCCGGGACAGGGGGCTGGGGAGACCCAGTACTTC. It encodes CASSAPGQGAGETQYF.

The sample holds many counts of this clonotype. This sequence joins TRBV20-1 and TRBJ2-1, with D unresolved. CDR1 is DFQATT and CDR2 is SNEGSKA in the germline V gene (reference sequence). Trimming took 4 bases from V and 7 from J, leaving 17 bases between them. The CDR3 runs 14 residues. The CDR3 protein is CSAIGGRTSNEQFF. The CDR3 coding sequence is TGCAGTGCTATTGGCGGAAGAACCTCGAATGAGCAGTTCTTC.

This clonotype showed up many times. This chain connects TRBV20-1 to TRBJ2-3, with D possibly matching TRBD2 (5 bases). The CDR3 has 15 amino acids. Germline CDR1 DFQATT, CDR2 SNEGSKA (reference sequence). V dropped 0 bases and J dropped 1 base, with 11 bases sitting between them. The CDR3 nucleotides are TGCAGTGCTAGAGATCAGGACTCCCGCACAGATACGCAGTATTTT. Translated, it gives CSARDQDSRTDTQYF.

The chain recombines TRBV12-3 or TRBV12-4 with TRBJ2-5; 9 bases are shared with TRBD1. There are 13 residues in the CDR3. The trim removed 6 bases at V and 1 base at J, leaving 0 bases unmatched. The CDR3: CASRTGGQETQYF. In nucleotides, the CDR3 is TGTGCCAGCAGGACAGGGGGCCAAGAGACCCAGTACTTC.

This clonotype was counted at least ten times. This sequence joins TRBV20-1 and TRBJ2-1; TRBD2 matches at 10 bases. Germline CDR1 is DFQATT and CDR2 is SNEGSKA (reference sequence). The CDR3 runs to 13 residues. Trimming took 6 bases from V and 3 from J; bases not matched to a gene: 2. The CDR3 sequence: CSARTSGYNEQFF. CDR3 bases: TGCAGTGCAAGGACTAGCGGCTACAATGAGCAGTTCTTC.

The chain couples TRBV28 to TRBJ2-7; D is ambiguous. Germline V gene sequence: CDR1 MDHEN, CDR2 SYDVKM. CDR3 length: 14 amino acids. V lost 3 bases to trimming and J lost 2 bases, with 11 bases between them. The CDR3 coding sequence is TGTGCCAGCAGTTTGGAAAATAGGGCCTACGAGCAGTACTTC. Amino acid sequence: CASSLENRAYEQYF.

This chain joins TRBV29-1 and TRBJ2-1; D is possibly TRBD2 (5 bases). CDR3 length: 10 residues. CDR1 SQVTM and CDR2 ANQGSEA come from the germline V gene. V was clipped by 7 bases and J by 9 bases, with 10 bases between them. The CDR3 loop is CSAGIPEQFF. The CDR3 region has the DNA TGCAGCGCCGGGATCCCTGAGCAGTTCTTC.

With respect to this clonotype: This may arise from a read error, as a much more abundant clone is one base away. This chain uses TRBV29-1 with TRBJ2-5, with D perhaps assigned TRBD1 or TRBD2 (5 bases each). Per germline, CDR1 SQVTM and CDR2 ANQGSEA. Trimming stripped 5 bases from V and 5 bases from J, with 15 bases between. The CDR3 length is 13 residues. CDR3 bases: TGCAGCGTTAAACCCAGGGAGCGGGAGACCCAGTACTTC. Protein: CSVKPRERETQYF.

This clonotype was observed a few times. V and J are TRBV12-3 or TRBV12-4 and TRBJ1-6, with 7 bases that match TRBD1. The length of the CDR3 is 15 residues. The V gene end was trimmed by 5 bases and the J gene end by 8 bases; junction bases not matched to a gene: 9. The CDR3 loop is CASSPRTGRDSPLHF. The CDR3, as DNA: TGTGCCAGCAGTCCCAGGACAGGCCGGGATTCACCCCTCCACTTT.

This clonotype was seen many times. This chain joins TRBV5-1 and TRBJ2-3; maybe TRBD1 (6 bases). V shed 3 bases and J shed 5 bases, with 13 bases lying between them. The CDR3 has 14 amino acids. Per the germline V gene, CDR1 is SGHRS and CDR2 is YFSETQ. The CDR3 region is CASSSTGPGDTQYF. For the CDR3, the DNA is TGCGCCAGCAGCTCGACAGGACCCGGAGATACGCAGTATTTT.

This clonotype has only one observation. The chain employs TRBV20-1 and TRBJ2-3, with 7 bases identical to TRBD2. The V segment lost 0 bases and the J segment 8 bases; nucleotides outside the gene matches: 14. Germline V lookup: CDR1 DFQATT, CDR2 SNEGSKA (reference sequence). The CDR3 spans 16 residues. This chain's CDR3 is CSARDSPGGPMITQYF. Here the CDR3 DNA reads TGCAGTGCTAGAGATTCACCGGGAGGCCCAATGATTACGCAGTATTTT.

This clonotype was seen repeatedly, ten times or more. This chain uses TRBV7-2 with TRBJ2-7; no reliable D call. Germline CDR1 SGHTA, CDR2 FQGNSA. The CDR3 has 13 amino acids. V was pared by 5 bases and J by 3 bases, with 11 bases between. The CDR3 loop is CASSRQPNYEQYF. The DNA for the CDR3 is TGTGCCAGCAGCCGACAACCTAACTACGAGCAGTACTTC.

There are many counts of this clonotype. This chain uses TRBV5-5 with TRBJ2-2, with 8 positions matching TRBD1. CDR1 is SGHKS and CDR2 is YYEKEE in the germline V gene (reference sequence). This CDR3 region has 16 residues. V lost 4 bases and J lost 4; bases outside the gene matches: 9. The CDR3 is CASSTRQGKVTGELFF. CDR3 DNA: TGTGCCAGCAGCACAAGACAGGGGAAGGTCACCGGGGAGCTGTTTTTT.

The chain joins TRBV10-3 to TRBJ2-5; the D is unclear. V was cut by 1 base and J by 2 bases, with 5 bases left in between. The CDR3 sequence is 13 residues long. Germline CDR1 reads ENHRY; CDR2 reads SYGVKD. CDR3 amino acids: CAISEWSQETQYF. Here the CDR3 DNA reads TGTGCCATCAGTGAGTGGAGTCAAGAGACCCAGTACTTC.

In its sample, this clonotype was seen a few times. The chain recombines TRBV20-1 with TRBJ2-2; possibly TRBD1 or TRBD2 for D (5 bases each). Germline V lookup: CDR1 DFQATT, CDR2 SNEGSKA (reference sequence). The CDR3 extends over 16 amino acids. V was cut by 2 bases and J by 4 bases, with 17 bases left in between. The CDR3 protein is CSARKARADITGELFF. The CDR3 DNA sequence: TGCAGTGCTAGAAAGGCCCGAGCGGACATCACCGGGGAGCTGTTTTTT.

This clonotype was counted many times. The rearrangement links TRBV11-2 to TRBJ2-1; D may be TRBD2 (5 bases). CDR3 length: 13 amino acids. Trimming left V 3 bases short and J 11 bases short, with 14 bases between. CDR1 and CDR2 (germline): SGHAT, FQNNGV. This CDR3 reads CASSFSAGQKQFF. The CDR3 DNA reads TGTGCCAGCAGCTTCTCCGCGGGCCAGAAGCAGTTCTTC.

In its sample, this clonotype was seen many times. This sequence joins TRBV18 and TRBJ2-2; the D gene is possibly TRBD1 (6 bases). This CDR3 is 16 amino acids long. From germline, CDR1 is KGHSH and CDR2 LQKENI. Deletions cut 3 bases from V and 6 bases from J, with 17 bases between. The CDR3 sequence is CASSPGQIPLAGELFF. CDR3 in DNA: TGTGCCAGCTCACCGGGACAAATTCCTTTGGCCGGGGAGCTGTTTTTT.

This clonotype was seen many times. This sequence joins TRBV29-1 and TRBJ2-3; D is uncertain. Trimming took 5 bases from V and 6 from J, leaving 6 bases between them. Germline V gene data show CDR1 as SQVTM and CDR2 as ANQGSEA. The CDR3 covers 10 residues. CDR3 sequence: CSVNVDTQYF. For the CDR3, the DNA is TGCAGCGTTAACGTGGATACGCAGTATTTT.

This clonotype was observed at least ten times. The genes are TRBV20-1 and TRBJ1-6; D is unclear. Trimming shortened V by 3 bases and J by 1 base, and 7 bases separated the two germline ends. Looked up from germline, CDR1 is DFQATT and CDR2 is SNEGSKA (reference sequence). The CDR3 totals 14 residues. The CDR3 is CSASLRSYNSPLHF. DNA of the CDR3: TGCAGTGCTAGTCTCCGATCCTATAATTCACCCCTCCACTTT.

This clonotype was found many times. The gene calls are TRBV5-1 and TRBJ2-7; D uncertain. There are 12 residues in the CDR3. The germline V and J ends were trimmed by 2 bases and 6 bases, with 9 bases remaining between them. Germline V gene lookup returns CDR1 SGHRS and CDR2 YFSETQ. The CDR3: CASSLLGPEQYF. The CDR3 DNA sequence: TGCGCCAGCAGCTTACTGGGTCCCGAGCAGTACTTC.

The chain is built from TRBV6-5 and TRBJ2-7; 7 nucleotides agree with TRBD1. The trim removed 2 bases at V and 3 bases at J, leaving 4 bases unmatched. Germline CDR1 reads MNHEY; CDR2 reads SVGAGI. The CDR3 is 14 amino acids. Here the CDR3 reads CASSYDRVNYEQYF. The CDR3 DNA reads as TGTGCCAGCAGTTACGACAGGGTAAACTACGAGCAGTACTTC.

In this sample, this clonotype turned up many times. The chain recombines TRBV2 with TRBJ2-3; 9 nucleotides line up with TRBD2. The CDR3 is 17 residues long. Germline lookup yields CDR1 SNHLY and CDR2 FYNNEI. J was trimmed by 0 bases and V by 8 bases; bases with no gene match: 12. DNA of the CDR3: TGTGCCAGCGTTGGGAGACTAGCGGAACCTAGCACAGATACGCAGTATTTT. It translates to CASVGRLAEPSTDTQYF.

The sample holds a few counts of this clonotype. The chain employs TRBV18 and TRBJ1-1, with D uncertain. The CDR3 runs 16 residues. Trimming took off 2 bases at V and 3 bases at J, with 16 bases between the two ends. Germline CDR1 reads KGHSH; CDR2 reads LQKENI. CDR3: CASSPRVGFADTEAFF. The CDR3, as DNA: TGTGCCAGCTCACCAAGGGTAGGGTTCGCGGACACTGAAGCTTTCTTT.

CDR3 DNA: TGTGCCAGCAGTTACTCGAGCGGGACAGGGGGCGGTGAGCAGTTCTTC. Protein product: CASSYSSGTGGGEQFF. The chain links TRBV6-5 to TRBJ2-1, with 12 bases matching TRBD1. This CDR3 spans 16 amino acids. Germline lookup yields CDR1 MNHEY and CDR2 SVGAGI. V lost 0 bases and J lost 9; bases outside the gene matches: 6.